Each of the 17 T cell receptor beta chains below was sequenced from the same sample in a study of blood T cell repertoires in COVID-19. Measured with immunoSEQ multiplex PCR; TCRdb has only the in-frame clones, and not every one. Of some 100,000 clones in the sample, approximately 87% were seen once. Sequenced: peripheral blood. The receptors here all came from a human donor with active COVID-19. The donor label of this sample is uncertain.

Turning to this clone: Other DNA sequences in the sample encode the same CDR3. V usage is TRBV6-5 and J usage is TRBJ2-5, with D maybe TRBD2 (5 bases). Germline assignment: CDR1 MNHEY and CDR2 SVGAGI. Trimming shortened V by 6 bases and J by 4 bases, and 6 bases separated the two germline ends. The CDR3 is 11 residues long. The CDR3 protein is CASSRGETQYF. The CDR3 coding sequence is TGTGCCAGCAGCCGGGGAGAGACCCAGTACTTC.

The CDR3 is CASSPPAGDSNQPQHF. In DNA, the CDR3 is TGTGCCAGCTCACCACCGGCAGGGGATAGCAATCAGCCCCAGCATTTT. The rearrangement joins TRBV18 to TRBJ1-5, with D possibly TRBD1 on 6 matching bases. CDR1 and CDR2 from the germline V gene are KGHSH and LQKENI. V was trimmed by 0 bases and J by 0 bases, leaving 9 bases between them. The CDR3 extends over 16 amino acids.

The chain uses TRBV4-1 and TRBJ2-3; D gene unclear. The CDR3 totals 14 residues. Trimming stripped 4 bases from V and 2 bases from J, with 10 bases between. The germline gives CDR1 MGHRA, CDR2 YSYEKL. The CDR3 DNA reads TGCGCCAGCAGCCTAATGAGTGCCACAGATACGCAGTATTTT. This translates into CASSLMSATDTQYF.

The chain couples TRBV18 to TRBJ2-2, with TRBD1 identical over 8 bases. V lost 2 bases, J lost 5 bases, and 4 bases stayed unmatched. The CDR3 is 15 residues long. CDR1 is KGHSH, CDR2 LQKENI, per germline. DNA for the CDR3: TGTGCCAGCTCACCAGGGACAGGAGGAACCGGGGAGCTGTTTTTT. As protein: CASSPGTGGTGELFF.

The chain combines TRBV6-5 with TRBJ2-3; TRBD1 might be the D (5 bases). Germline V lookup: CDR1 MNHEY, CDR2 SVGAGI. The CDR3 is 14 residues long. The germline V and J ends were trimmed by 7 bases and 2 bases, with 13 bases remaining between them. The CDR3 loop is CASKVGHSTDTQYF. DNA of the CDR3: TGTGCCAGCAAGGTGGGGCACTCCACAGATACGCAGTATTTT.

This chain uses TRBV27 with TRBJ1-2, with D maybe TRBD1 (6 bases). The CDR3 runs to 14 residues. CDR1 is MNHEY, CDR2 SMNVEV, per germline (reference sequence). The V end was cut by 2 bases, the J end by 3 bases, with 10 bases between. CDR3 in DNA: TGTGCCAGCAGTTTAGGGCAGGGGTACTATGGCTACACCTTC. Translating gives CASSLGQGYYGYTF.

This chain connects TRBV9 to TRBJ2-1, with TRBD2 as a possible D gene (6 bases). Trimming removed 1 base at V and 4 bases at J, with 15 bases between. This CDR3 region has 16 residues. The germline CDR1 and CDR2 sequences are SGDLS and YYNGEE. The CDR3 nucleotides are TGTGCCAGCAGCGTAACCACTAGCCGTCATTACAATGAGCAGTTCTTC. This sequence encodes CASSVTTSRHYNEQFF.

The V gene is TRBV6-5, the J gene TRBJ2-7; TRBD1 matches 12 bases. The length of the CDR3 is 15 residues. CDR1 is MNHEY and CDR2 is SVGAGI in the germline V gene. The J segment lost 3 bases and the V segment lost 6 bases, leaving 6 bases of the junction unmatched. The CDR3 bases are TGTGCCAGCAGCCCCGGGACAGGGGGCATCTACGAGCAGTACTTC. Its translation is CASSPGTGGIYEQYF.

The J gene is TRBJ1-2, the V gene TRBV30, with D unresolved. The germline gives CDR1 GTSNPN, CDR2 SVGIG (reference sequence). Between the trimmed V and J ends, which lost 2 bases and 11 bases, there was a span of 15 bases. The CDR3 has 12 residues. The CDR3 DNA sequence: TGTGCCTGGAGTCCCTATACCTTAACGTACACCTTC. Its translation is CAWSPYTLTYTF.

The rearrangement joins TRBV19 to TRBJ1-4, with D tentatively TRBD1 (6 bases). Deletions cut 5 bases from V and 7 bases from J, with 17 bases between. The CDR3 has 15 residues. Germline V lookup: CDR1 LNHDA, CDR2 SQIVND (reference sequence). Here the CDR3 DNA reads TGTGCCAGTAGTCCGGGACACTTAAAGGTTGAAAAACTGTTTTTT. Translating it yields CASSPGHLKVEKLFF.

The chain has TRBV4-2 and TRBJ2-3; D is unresolved. Germline assignment: CDR1 LGHNA and CDR2 YNFKEQ. This CDR3 is built from 12 residues. V was cut by 0 bases and J by 7 bases, with 5 bases left in between. CDR3 DNA: TGTGCCAGCAGCCAAGATAAAAATACGCAGTATTTT. It specifies CASSQDKNTQYF.

This clone appeared a single time. V gene TRBV2 combines with J gene TRBJ2-5, with D maybe TRBD1 (6 bases). V lost 6 bases, J lost 4 bases, and 12 bases lay in between. Germline lookup yields CDR1 SNHLY and CDR2 FYNNEI. This CDR3 has 13 residues. The DNA for the CDR3 is TGTGCCAGCAGCTACTCAGGGGTAGAGACCCAGTACTTC. Its translation: CASSYSGVETQYF.

This clone was detected once. This chain joins TRBV6-7 and TRBJ1-5, with D uncertain. TRBV6-7 is noted as an ORF with a role that remains uncertain. V lost 0 bases, J lost 6 bases, and 15 bases lay in between. CDR3 size: 16 residues. CDR3 DNA: TGTGCCAGCAGTTACTCAAAGAGCCCATCACCTCAGCCCCAGCATTTT. This codes for CASSYSKSPSPQPQHF.

Only one count was recorded for this clone. The chain is built from TRBV19 and TRBJ1-1, with D uncertain. In germline, CDR1 is LNHDA, CDR2 SQIVND (reference sequence). V was trimmed by 3 bases and J by 0 bases, leaving 8 bases between them. There are 14 residues in the CDR3. The CDR3 region has the DNA TGTGCCAGTAGTATCCCCTCAGTGAACACTGAAGCTTTCTTT. Its protein product is CASSIPSVNTEAFF.

The chain recombines TRBV7-2 with TRBJ2-7; 7 bases line up with TRBD1. Germline loops: CDR1 SGHTA, CDR2 FQGNSA. The CDR3 is made up of 14 amino acids. V was pared by 4 bases and J by 4 bases, with 7 bases of the junction left unmatched. The CDR3 nucleotides read TGTGCCAGCAGCTATAGACAGGGTGGGTACGAGCAGTACTTC. It translates to CASSYRQGGYEQYF.

This CDR3 is CASSPDTEETQYF. DNA of the CDR3: TGTGCCAGCTCACCAGACACGGAAGAGACCCAGTACTTC. V gene TRBV18 combines with J gene TRBJ2-5; D is unresolved. The germline V and J ends were trimmed by 2 bases and 3 bases, with 7 bases remaining between them. The CDR3 sequence is 13 residues long. The V gene's germline CDR1 is KGHSH and CDR2 LQKENI.

The chain couples TRBV7-2 to TRBJ2-3; 7 bases match TRBD1. With 5 bases clipped from V and 6 bases from J, the junction kept 5 bases outside the gene matches. The length of the CDR3 is 13 residues. Germline loops: CDR1 SGHTA, CDR2 FQGNSA. The CDR3 reads CASSADRADTQYF. The CDR3 bases are TGTGCCAGCAGCGCAGACAGGGCTGATACGCAGTATTTT.